Listed here is a single T cell receptor (beta chain). There is no known antigen for this receptor. The input lacks base qualities; no much larger clone sits a single base away. Other DNA sequences in this specimen translate into the identical CDR3. Ends trimmed: V by 3 bases, J by 2 bases; bases unmatched to a gene: 1. CDR1 and CDR2 are drawn from the germline V gene: MDHEN, SYDVKM. Spanning cysteine to phenylalanine, the CDR3 consists of 13 amino acids. The read is trimmed to its CDR3 DNA, 39 bases read in frame from base 1. TCR CDR3 regions were amplified from genomic DNA by multiplex PCR using the deep immunoSEQ assay. Extracted genomic DNA from each cell subset was spread evenly across all wells of several immunoSEQ 96-well plates, with each plate serving as a replicate. For sorted subsets, approximately 200 ng of genomic DNA, equivalent to some 30,000 T cell genomes, went into each replicate PCR. The purified libraries were quantified using a Qubit 3.0 fluorometer, sized with a Bioanalyzer 2100, and then quantified again using the KAPA Library Quantification kit. Each immunoSEQ 96-well plate was sequenced on its own single-read 150-cycle Illumina NextSeq 550 flow cell. In the source study's methods: The immunoSEQ output contained only junctional sequences without quality scores, so filtering could not match that applied to full-length reads. Sequences were annotated with PyIR, a Python wrapper for IgBLAST v1.9, and V/J genes and CDR3 were assigned using IMGT germline references. Any read was removed if the V/J assignment was weak (E-value above 1e-6), the CDR3 was missing, or the read contained stop codons, out-of-frame junctions, or ambiguous translated residues. V3J clonotypes were defined as sequences sharing the same inferred V gene, J gene, and CDR3 amino acid sequence. The percentage overlap between two repertoires was calculated by dividing the number of shared unique clonotypes by the size of the smaller repertoire. Repertoire richness was assessed with RTK rarefaction, the Chao1 estimator, and Recon v2.1 estimates of unobserved clonotypes. For all TCRbeta clonotypes obtained by the gDNA method from a few donors, generation probabilities were computed with OLGA. Not all clones reach the TCRdb copy of this immuneACCESS table, which keeps in-frame sequences only. Checked studies attribute under half of the gap to unresolved V genes and leave the rest unexplained. V and J calls and clone size come straight from that table; D and trimming were deduced from the DNA. Recorded for this sample are about 2 million clones; about 95% of them occurred a single time. The top ten constitute 1% to 1.5% of the sample.

This entry is derived from a study of shared clonotypes between healthy human individuals (dated by TCRdb to the early 2020s). Broadly, across the study: Three men and a couple of women, aged 18 to 49 years, made up the cohort. For each donor, CD4 naive and CD4 memory were each given three plates, CD8 naive was given two plates, and CD8 memory was given one plate. To increase sequencing depth and limit assay-specific biases, TCR repertoire library preparation and sequencing were carried out by different laboratories using diverse techniques. Each donor's leukapheresis produced roughly between roughly 0.85 and 10 billion PBMCs. To estimate repertoire size and how much clonotypes are shared between individuals, the study performed deep sequencing of blood TCR repertoires from a few healthy adults.

Overall study outcomes, separate from this receptor: Higher generation probabilities were observed for clonotypes shared by all four sorted-subset donors than for non-shared clonotypes. Naive subsets generally had larger estimated clonotype richness than memory subsets did. Only blood was sampled, and tissue TCR repertoires likely differ from those in blood. Based on pairwise subsampling, the degree of clonotype sharing among donors was expected to be affected by sequencing depth. Even with the large sequencing depth, rarefaction of the sorted-subset datasets indicated that sequencing was incomplete. When several donors were compared, the shared fraction of clonotypes was 5% to 6.5% for naive CD4, 3.5% for naive CD8, roughly 2.5% for memory CD4, and under 0.5% for memory CD8. Because the study included a small number of donors, the genetic and exposure-history diversity represented was limited.

CD8 naive samples were obtained by positive selection for CCR7 among CD45RO-negative cells, yielding a CD45RA+CCR7+ population from which TemRA cells were excluded. Healthy HIV-negative adults with no recently reported acute infections or vaccinations were included as donors. Only Caucasian adults living in Nashville, Tennessee, USA were represented among the donors. After blood collection by leukapheresis, PBMCs were isolated using Ficoll-Histopaque density gradient centrifugation and then cryopreserved in the vapor phase of liquid nitrogen. Analytical flow cytometry was used to check the purity and quantity of each magnetically sorted T cell population. From each sorted fraction, genomic DNA was isolated and quantified by UV absorbance on a Nanodrop 2000c.

Material: naive CD8+ T cells sorted from blood. The cell subset or site label, as the study defines it: CD45RA+CCR7+. This TCR derives from a man younger than 30 in good health. The chain links TRBV28 with TRBJ2-7, and TRBD1 aligns with 7 junction nucleotides. CDR3 protein: CASSFGQAYEQYF. Read as DNA, the sequence is TGTGCCAGCAGTTTCGGACAGGCCTACGAGCAGTACTTC.